Described below is a single TCR beta chain sequence and its context. Its antigen is unknown. The data were obtained in a study of CD8+ T cells in alopecia areata. Findings and limits, study-wide: Relative to mice, TCR sharing across patients was less clear, a difference possibly HLA-related.

Following extraction, RNA underwent reverse transcription to cDNA, which served as the sequencing template. The data were produced by immunoSEQ multiplex PCR, yet TCRdb's version contains in-frame clones alone and is incomplete. The sample has 220,000 or so clones, about 53% seen once. This material consisted of CD4+ T cells sorted from blood, taken at week 0. The receptor was isolated from a human donor with alopecia areata.

The CDR3, as DNA: TGTGCCTGGAGCCAAGGATCTTATGGCTACACCTTC. It translates to CAWSQGSYGYTF. The chain combines TRBV30 with TRBJ1-2, with D hard to call. This CDR3 is built from 12 residues. The germline V gene encodes CDR1 GTSNPN and CDR2 SVGIG (reference sequence). V lost 3 bases and J 5 bases, leaving 10 bases between the germline ends. Complete variable domain (other parts from reference TRBV30 and TRBJ1-2): SQTIHQWPATLVQPVGSPLSLECTVEGTSNPNLYWYRQAAGRGLQLLFYSVGIGQISSEVPQNLSASRPQDRQFILSSKKLLLSDSGFYLCAWSQGSYGYTFGSGTRLTVV.